These 10 T cell receptor beta chains originate from one sample sequenced in a study of regulatory T cells in long-lasting Graves disease. Time point here: persistent/refractory GD, antithyroid drugs over 5 years with positive TRAb. PBMCs provided the RNA from which the TCR library was made. Arm-PCR of CDR3 regions with iRepertoire HTBI primers generated TCR beta libraries. TCRdb recomputed calls from the multiplex PCR reads with MiXCR, one row per CDR3 protein. Here the sample spans about 430,000 distinct CDR3 sequences, around a fifth being singletons. The sample in question was peripheral blood mononuclear cells (PBMCs), obtained when the disease was refractory, from a patient treated with antithyroid drugs. The receptors derive from a female donor with Graves disease.

In this sample, this clonotype turned up many times. This rearrangement joins TRBV28 to TRBJ2-2; 10 positions match TRBD2. This CDR3 spans 16 amino acids. Germline CDR1 is MDHEN and CDR2 is SYDVKM. J was trimmed by 4 bases and V by 5 bases; bases with no gene match: 7. CDR3 bases: TGTGCCAGCAGTCCCTGGGCTAGCGGGAGCACCGGGGAGCTGTTTTTT. Translation: CASSPWASGSTGELFF.

This clonotype was seen more than once but under ten times. The chain links TRBV28 to TRBJ2-3; 7 bases fit TRBD2. The V segment lost 7 bases and the J segment 4 bases; nucleotides outside the gene matches: 17. Germline values: CDR1 MDHEN, CDR2 SYDVKM. This CDR3 spans 17 amino acids. CDR3 loop: CASTPPRAGVSPDTQYF. CDR3 DNA: TGTGCCAGCACCCCCCCTCGGGCGGGAGTATCCCCAGATACGCAGTATTTT.

The CDR3 DNA follows: TGTGCCAGCAGCCTCGTAACTAATGAAAAACTGTTTTTT. It encodes CASSLVTNEKLFF. The chain has TRBV7-9 and TRBJ1-4, with no clear D. V lost 5 bases and J 1 base, leaving 5 bases between the germline ends. The V gene's germline CDR1 is SEHNR and CDR2 FQNEAQ (reference sequence). This CDR3 is built from 13 residues.

A few counts support this clonotype. The chain couples TRBV20-1 to TRBJ2-3; 11 bases map to TRBD2. Germline-derived CDR1 and CDR2 are DFQATT and SNEGSKA (reference sequence). This CDR3 is 17 amino acids long. V trimming: 3 bases; J trimming: 2 bases; junction bases outside the gene matches: 10. The CDR3 sequence is CSASLLAGEASTDTQYF. CDR3 DNA: TGCAGTGCTAGCCTACTAGCGGGAGAAGCCTCCACAGATACGCAGTATTTT.

This clonotype has ten or more counts. This chain joins TRBV7-6 and TRBJ2-7; D is unclear. V lost 2 bases and J 6 bases, leaving 8 bases between the germline ends. Germline V gene lookup returns CDR1 SGHVS and CDR2 FNYEAQ. The CDR3 runs to 12 residues. CDR3 region: CASSLKDSEQYF. CDR3 bases: TGTGCCAGCAGCTTAAAGGATAGCGAGCAGTACTTC.

The CDR3 sequence is CASSQGPPGNNSPLHF. CDR3 coding DNA: TGCGCCAGCAGCCAAGGACCCCCGGGGAATAATTCACCCCTCCACTTT. The chain joins TRBV4-1 to TRBJ1-6; no reliable D call. V was pared by 1 base and J by 5 bases, with 12 bases between. This CDR3 comprises 16 residues. Germline CDR1 and CDR2: MGHRA and YSYEKL.

The rearrangement joins TRBV30 to TRBJ1-6; 7 bases map to TRBD1. The CDR3 consists of 13 residues. V shed 7 bases, J shed 9 bases, and the junction held 9 bases outside the gene matches. The V gene's germline CDR1 is GTSNPN and CDR2 SVGIG (reference sequence). CDR3 sequence (DNA): TGTGCCTCTCGCCGCCAGGGGGGTTCACCCCTCCACTTT. Amino acid sequence: CASRRQGGSPLHF.

V gene TRBV5-1 combines with J gene TRBJ2-7; the match to TRBD1 covers 10 bases. CDR1 and CDR2 from the germline V gene are SGHRS and YFSETQ. The CDR3 runs 15 residues. Losses at the gene ends were 4 bases for V and 4 bases for J; bases not matched to a gene: 8. The CDR3 sequence: CASSRGPGQGYEQYF. DNA of the CDR3: TGCGCCAGCAGCCGAGGGCCGGGACAGGGGTACGAGCAGTACTTC.

This clonotype appeared many times. The chain has TRBV2 and TRBJ1-2, with TRBD1 matching over 8 bases. This CDR3 contains 14 residues. After removal of 7 bases from V and 4 bases from J, the junction contained 8 bases not matched to a gene. Germline lookup yields CDR1 SNHLY and CDR2 FYNNEI. The CDR3 spells CASTGQGAGYGYTF. The CDR3 nucleotides are TGTGCCAGCACTGGACAGGGAGCTGGCTATGGCTACACCTTC. Full variable domain (rest looked up from reference TRBV2 and TRBJ1-2): EPEVTQTPSHQVTQMGQEVILRCVPISNHLYFYWYRQILGQKVEFLVSFYNNEISEKSEIFDDQFSVERPDGSNFTLKIRSTKLEDSAMYFCASTGQGAGYGYTFGSGTRLTVV.

This clonotype has ten or more counts. The J gene is TRBJ2-7, the V gene TRBV2; either TRBD1 or TRBD2 may fit D (5 bases each). Trimming pared 3 bases from V and 6 bases from J, leaving 18 bases between. The germline gives CDR1 SNHLY, CDR2 FYNNEI. CDR3 size: 15 residues. CDR3 in amino acids: CASSERGVVSLEQYF. The CDR3 nucleotides read TGTGCCAGCAGTGAGAGAGGGGTGGTCTCCCTCGAGCAGTACTTC.